This T cell receptor beta chain was found in a study of CD8 T cells in Susac syndrome (dated by TCRdb to the late 2010s). With respect to the entire study: The study used repertoire sequencing to test whether antigen drove CD8+ T cell activation and differentiation in Susac syndrome.

The study at large found these results: The number of individuals in the TCR sequencing and HLA analysis was acknowledged as relatively small.

Trimming removed 6 bases from V and 5 bases from J, leaving 14 bases between the germline ends. CDR1 is given as MNHEY and CDR2 as SMNVEV, both from the germline V gene (reference sequence). From cysteine to phenylalanine, the CDR3 is 14 amino acids long. Just CDR3 DNA is preserved here, 42 bases in frame from base 1. RNA was extracted with the RNeasy kit and roughly 0.5 to 1 ug was reverse transcribed using random hexamers. The immunoSEQ multiplex PCR assay, which covers 54 Vbeta and 13 Jbeta segments, was used to amplify TCR beta CDR3 regions. PCR amplification bias was corrected using a synthetic template baseline for primer optimization and computational correction. From the authors' description of their analysis: Reads were assigned to V, D and J genes according to IMGT and analyzed in immunoSEQ Analyzer, with only productive sequences retained. To calculate clonality, Shannon entropy was normalized by log2 of the number of productive unique sequences and then subtracted from one. For each patient and control, public and private clones were evaluated among the 100 most prevalent clones. Clones were defined as Susac-specific when absent from the healthy and MS cohorts, from 1052 published viral clones and from other ImmuneACCESS disease sequences. TCRdb's own reprocessing of the public reads used fastp at Q25 and MiXCR and kept productive beta chains. Rows matching on CDR3 protein sequence are summarized as one entry with the most common DNA and genes. The V and J calls follow TCRdb's processing rather than the paper's. This sample lists some 260,000 distinct CDR3 sequences; just under 95% were detected once. Around 0.072% of the sample is in the top ten clones.

Of note for this clonotype: The clone's antigen remains unknown. Base qualities are missing; no much larger clone stands one base away.

High-throughput TCR beta sequencing profiled peripheral blood CD8+ and CD4+ T cells from healthy donors, Susac syndrome patients and multiple sclerosis patients. Multiple sclerosis controls were treatment-naive patients with stable or active relapsing-remitting disease fulfilling revised McDonald criteria. Bulk CD8+ and CD4+ T cells were purified magnetically by negative isolation, whereas CD8+ TEMRA cells were enriched by FACS. Blood was collected in EDTA tubes and processed within 24 hours, with PBMCs isolated through density gradient centrifugation. PBMCs intended for TCR sequencing were frozen in liquid nitrogen and were later thawed in a 37 degrees C water bath. The sorted or isolated CD4+, CD8+ and CD8+ TEMRA cells reached a purity of at least 90%.

Sequencing was carried out using CD4+ T cells from PBMCs. The chain employs TRBV27 and TRBJ2-1; no D segment can be confidently identified. This TCR was sampled from a human donor with multiple sclerosis. The sequenced DNA is TGTGCCAGCAGGACGAAGGATGTCCACAATGAGCAGTTCTTC. Translated, this gives CASRTKDVHNEQFF.